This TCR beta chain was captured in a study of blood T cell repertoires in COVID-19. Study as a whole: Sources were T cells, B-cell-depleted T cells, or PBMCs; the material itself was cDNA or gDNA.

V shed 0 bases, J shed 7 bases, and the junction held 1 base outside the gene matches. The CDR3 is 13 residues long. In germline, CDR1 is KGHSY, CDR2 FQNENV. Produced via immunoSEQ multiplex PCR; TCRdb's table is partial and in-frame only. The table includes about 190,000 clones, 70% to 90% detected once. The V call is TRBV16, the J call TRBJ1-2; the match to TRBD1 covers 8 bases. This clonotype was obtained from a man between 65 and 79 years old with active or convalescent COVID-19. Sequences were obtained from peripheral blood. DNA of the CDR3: TGTGCCAGCAGCCAATCCGGGACAGGTGGCTACACCTTC. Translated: CASSQSGTGGYTF.